These T cell receptor beta chains were read from a single sample in a study of shared clonotypes between healthy human individuals. Data came from immunoSEQ multiplex PCR; TCRdb stores just in-frame clones and leaves some out. The sample lists about 820,000 clones; approximately 92% were seen once. Sequenced material: naive CD8+ T cells sorted from blood. The receptors derive from a man aged 25-40 years in good health. Each CDR3 is given with its conserved first and last residue. The D gene is left open where the match is weak. Clone size is stated in some rows and not others, as once, few, many or a class when expanded.

j_call d_call v_call clone_size cdr3_aa cdr3_nt
TRBJ1-4 - TRBV4-3 - CASSPTLGGGANEKLFF TGCGCCAGCAGCCCCACCCTGGGCGGTGGGGCTAATGAAAAACTGTTTTTT
TRBJ2-3 - TRBV7-2 - CASIPGSSDTDTQYF TGTGCCAGCATCCCGGGGTCTAGCGACACAGATACGCAGTATTTT
TRBJ1-1 - TRBV27 - CASSLSVRTEAFF TGTGCCAGCAGTTTATCGGTGAGAACTGAAGCTTTCTTT
TRBJ2-1 - TRBV5-5 - CASSLGLGGPNYNEQFF TGTGCCAGCAGCTTGGGCTTGGGGGGACCGAACTACAATGAGCAGTTCTTC
TRBJ2-7 TRBD2 TRBV7-3 once CASSSGLAGATYEQYF TGTGCCAGCAGCAGCGGACTAGCGGGGGCCACCTACGAGCAGTACTTC
TRBJ2-5 - TRBV2 - CASSEELQETQYF TGTGCCAGCAGTGAAGAACTCCAAGAGACCCAGTACTTC
TRBJ1-1 - TRBV27 once CASSFVDNTEAFF TGTGCCAGCAGTTTTGTGGATAACACTGAAGCTTTCTTT
TRBJ2-6 - TRBV7-9 once CASSATLVGAYGANVLTF TGTGCCAGCAGCGCCACTTTGGTAGGGGCGTATGGGGCCAACGTCCTGACTTTC
TRBJ2-2 - TRBV4-1 - CASSQDFTTGELFF TGCGCCAGCAGCCAAGATTTCACCACCGGGGAGCTGTTTTTT
TRBJ1-5 - TRBV27 - CASSEFAYSNQPQHF TGTGCCAGCAGTGAGTTTGCCTATAGCAATCAGCCCCAGCATTTT
TRBJ1-1 TRBD1 TRBV27 - CASSRGTAGPAFF TGTGCCAGCAGCCGCGGGACAGCGGGCCCAGCTTTCTTT
TRBJ1-1 - TRBV4-1 - CASSLQGLSTEAFF TGCGCCAGCAGCCTCCAGGGGCTCAGCACTGAAGCTTTCTTT
TRBJ2-7 TRBD2 TRBV7-9 - CASSLAPGGVYEQYF TGTGCCAGCAGCTTAGCCCCGGGAGGGGTTTACGAGCAGTACTTC
TRBJ1-5 - TRBV28 - CASTTIIAGGGYQPQHF TGTGCCAGCACTACAATTATTGCAGGCGGAGGCTATCAGCCCCAGCATTTT
TRBJ2-7 - TRBV7-9 - CASSSDTSYEQYF TGTGCCAGCAGTTCGGACACATCCTACGAGCAGTACTTC
TRBJ1-4 - TRBV4-1 - CASSQNPGTANEKLFF TGCGCCAGCAGCCAAAACCCCGGTACGGCTAATGAAAAACTGTTTTTT
TRBJ2-1 TRBD2 TRBV7-9 - CASSLEGLAAWNEQFF TGTGCCAGCAGCTTAGAGGGCCTAGCGGCGTGGAATGAGCAGTTCTTC
TRBJ2-4 - TRBV5-4 - CASSLRGGGDIQYF TGTGCCAGCAGCTTGCGAGGGGGCGGGGACATTCAGTACTTC
TRBJ2-2 TRBD2 TRBV9 - CASSAPTGLAGTTGELFF TGTGCCAGCAGCGCGCCGACCGGACTAGCGGGCACCACCGGGGAGCTGTTTTTT
TRBJ2-1 TRBD2 TRBV6-6 - CASRGTSVNEQFF TGTGCCAGTAGAGGGACTAGCGTCAATGAGCAGTTCTTC
TRBJ2-1 - TRBV7-9 - CASSSSLAAGYNEQFF TGTGCCAGCAGCTCCTCGCTCGCAGCGGGCTACAATGAGCAGTTCTTC
TRBJ1-5 - TRBV6-1 - CASSTQGTQPQHF TGTGCCAGCAGTACGCAGGGAACCCAGCCCCAGCATTTT
TRBJ2-7 TRBD2 TRBV27 - CASAKLAGGITYEQYF TGTGCCAGCGCGAAACTAGCGGGAGGAATCACGTACGAGCAGTACTTC
TRBJ2-1 - TRBV27 - CASSLSGGYEQFF TGTGCCAGCAGTTTATCTGGGGGCTATGAGCAGTTCTTC